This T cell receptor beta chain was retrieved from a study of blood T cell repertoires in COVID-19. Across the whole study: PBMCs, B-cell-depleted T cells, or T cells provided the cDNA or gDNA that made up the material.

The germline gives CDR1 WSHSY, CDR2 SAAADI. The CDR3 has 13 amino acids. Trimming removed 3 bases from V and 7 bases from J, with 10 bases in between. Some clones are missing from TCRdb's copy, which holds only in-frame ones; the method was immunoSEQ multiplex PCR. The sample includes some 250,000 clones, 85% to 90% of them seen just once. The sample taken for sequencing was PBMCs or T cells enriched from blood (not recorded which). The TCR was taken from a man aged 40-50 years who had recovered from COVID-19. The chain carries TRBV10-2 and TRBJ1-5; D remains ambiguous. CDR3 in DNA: TGCGCCAGCAGTGATCTGCGGGAACAGCCCCAGCATTTT. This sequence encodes CASSDLREQPQHF.